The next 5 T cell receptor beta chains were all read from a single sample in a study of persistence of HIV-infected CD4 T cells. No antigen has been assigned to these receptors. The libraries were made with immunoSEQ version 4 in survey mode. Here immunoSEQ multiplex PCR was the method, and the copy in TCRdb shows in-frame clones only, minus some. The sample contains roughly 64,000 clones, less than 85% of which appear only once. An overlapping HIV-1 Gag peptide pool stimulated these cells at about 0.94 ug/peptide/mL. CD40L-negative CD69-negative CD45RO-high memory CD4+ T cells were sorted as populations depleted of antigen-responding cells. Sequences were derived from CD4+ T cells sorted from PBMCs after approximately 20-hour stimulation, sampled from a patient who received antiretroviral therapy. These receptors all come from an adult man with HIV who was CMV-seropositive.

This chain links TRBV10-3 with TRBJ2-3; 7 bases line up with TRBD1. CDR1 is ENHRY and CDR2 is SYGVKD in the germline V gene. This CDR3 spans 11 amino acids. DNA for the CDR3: TGTGCGACAGGGCCGGGGGATACGCAGTATTTT. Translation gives CATGPGDTQYF.

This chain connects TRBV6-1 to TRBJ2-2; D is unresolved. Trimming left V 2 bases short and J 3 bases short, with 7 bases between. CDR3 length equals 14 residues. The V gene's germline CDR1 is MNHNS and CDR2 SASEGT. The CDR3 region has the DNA TGTGCCAGCAGTGAACGTAGGGACACCGGGGAGCTGTTTTTT. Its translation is CASSERRDTGELFF.

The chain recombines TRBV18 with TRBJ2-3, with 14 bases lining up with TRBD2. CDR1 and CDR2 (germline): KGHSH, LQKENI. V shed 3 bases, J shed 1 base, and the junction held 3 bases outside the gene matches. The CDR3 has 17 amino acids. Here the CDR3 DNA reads TGTGCCAGCTCACCGACTAGCGGGGGGGCCCGCACAGATACGCAGTATTTT. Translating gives CASSPTSGGARTDTQYF.

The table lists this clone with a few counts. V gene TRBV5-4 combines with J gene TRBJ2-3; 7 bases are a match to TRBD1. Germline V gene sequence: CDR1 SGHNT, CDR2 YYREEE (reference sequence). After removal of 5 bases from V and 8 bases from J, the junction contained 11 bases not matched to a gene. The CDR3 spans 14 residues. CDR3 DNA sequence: TGTGCCAGCAGTCCCACAGGGGCTTTAGTTACGCAGTATTTT. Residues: CASSPTGALVTQYF.

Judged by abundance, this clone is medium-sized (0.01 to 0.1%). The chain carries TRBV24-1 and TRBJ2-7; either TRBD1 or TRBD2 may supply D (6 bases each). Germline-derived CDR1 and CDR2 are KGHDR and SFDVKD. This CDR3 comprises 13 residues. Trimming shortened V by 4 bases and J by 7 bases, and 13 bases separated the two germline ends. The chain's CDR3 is CATSDRGGWEQYF. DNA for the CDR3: TGTGCCACCAGTGACCGAGGGGGGTGGGAGCAGTACTTC.